Below are 5 T cell receptor beta chains sequenced from a single sample in a study of beta chain features in type 1 diabetes. The study reverse transcribed the entire isolated RNA, so it sequenced expressed TCRB transcripts. The repertoire was sequenced with immunoSEQ multiplex PCR; TCRdb's copy has only in-frame clones and lacks some. The top ten hold about 0.63% of the sample, which has roughly 400,000 clones, roughly 9.8% seen once. Whole-study findings and limits: In all four CD4+ subsets, TCRB CDR3 length was significantly, moderately reduced in type 1 diabetes.

Their antigens are not known. The sequenced sample consisted of central memory CD4+ T cells from blood. These receptors all come from a man aged 30 to 45 with type 1 diabetes.

This clone showed up just a few times. The rearrangement uses TRBV18 and TRBJ2-7; the D is unclear. This CDR3 is built from 15 residues. V dropped 3 bases and J dropped 4 bases, with 16 bases sitting between them. Germline V gene sequence: CDR1 KGHSH, CDR2 LQKENI. As DNA, the CDR3 is TGTGCCAGCTCACCCGGCGGTAACCAGGCGTACGAGCAGTACTTC. This codes for CASSPGGNQAYEQYF.

This clone was observed a few times. The junction and the germline gene differ at one end; a read error may be behind it. The V gene is TRBV27, the J gene TRBJ2-1; 8 positions agree with TRBD2. Germline assignment: CDR1 MNHEY and CDR2 SMNVEV (reference sequence). The CDR3 consists of 21 residues. The CDR3 region has the DNA TGTGCCAGCAGCTTATTTCCGGAGGACAGACCGGGACTAGTGACCCCCCATGAGCAGTTCTTC. Residues: CASSLFPEDRPGLVTPHEQFF.

This chain uses TRBV6-5 with TRBJ2-2; weak D call: TRBD1 (5 bases). The CDR3 runs 14 residues. CDR1 is MNHEY and CDR2 is SVGAGI in the germline V gene. V was shortened by 7 bases and J by 4 bases, with 13 bases between the two germline ends. CDR3 DNA: TGTGCCAGCAATGGTCGACAGTCCACCGGGGAGCTGTTTTTT. Residues: CASNGRQSTGELFF.

The V gene is TRBV10-1, the J gene TRBJ2-3; tentatively, D is TRBD2 (7 bases). CDR1 and CDR2 (germline): WNHNN, SYGVQD (reference sequence). The CDR3 sequence is 15 residues long. The V end was cut by 6 bases, the J end by 2 bases, with 15 bases between. CDR3 coding DNA: TGCGCCAGCAGCCAGGGGCTAGCGGTCACAGATACGCAGTATTTT. Translated, it gives CASSQGLAVTDTQYF.

In this sample, this clone turned up a few times. The chain combines TRBV7-9 with TRBJ1-2; D is unresolved. V gave up 5 bases and J gave up 4 bases, with 17 bases separating them. This CDR3 is built from 15 residues. Looked up from germline, CDR1 is SEHNR and CDR2 is FQNEAQ (reference sequence). In DNA form, the CDR3 reads TGTGCCAGCAGCCCTAATTATAGGGAAATCTATGGCTACACCTTC. Protein product: CASSPNYREIYGYTF.